This is a list of T cell receptor beta chains from one sample in a study of long-term antiretroviral therapy in people with HIV. Profiled with immunoSEQ multiplex PCR; TCRdb holds only in-frame clones, not every one. The sample includes approximately 29,000 clones, approximately 92% of them seen just once. Sequences were derived from unsorted PBMCs, sampled approximately 5.1 years after starting antiretroviral therapy. The receptors here all came from a woman aged 40 to 50 with HIV. The CDR3 runs from the conserved cysteine through the conserved F or W. The D gene is left open where the match is weak. Clone size appears in some rows only: once, few, many, or a class for an expanded clone.

TRBD2	TRBV2	.	TRBJ2-7	CASSEPSGASYEQYF	TGTGCCAGCAGTGAGCCTAGCGGGGCTTCCTACGAGCAGTACTTC
.	TRBV6-5	.	TRBJ1-1	CASSYSIEGTEAFF	TGTGCCAGCAGTTATAGCATAGAGGGCACTGAAGCTTTCTTT
.	TRBV19	.	TRBJ1-5	CASSIYQNSNQPQHF	TGTGCCAGTAGTATCTACCAGAATAGCAATCAGCCCCAGCATTTT
.	TRBV11-3	.	TRBJ2-3	CASSLGGAATDTQYF	TGTGCCAGCAGCTTAGGGGGGGCAGCCACAGATACGCAGTATTTT
.	TRBV6-1	once	TRBJ1-1	CASSVQGTEAFF	TGTGCCAGCAGTGTACAGGGAACTGAAGCTTTCTTT
.	TRBV9	.	TRBJ1-5	CASSFSQDQPQHF	TGTGCCAGCAGCTTTAGTCAGGATCAGCCCCAGCATTTT
.	TRBV27	.	TRBJ2-1	CASRTVASAPGEQFF	TGTGCCAGCAGAACCGTAGCCTCCGCTCCAGGTGAGCAGTTCTTC
TRBD1	TRBV9	.	TRBJ2-7	CASSVGLSSPGQGFEQYF	TGTGCCAGCAGCGTCGGTCTCTCGTCTCCGGGACAGGGGTTCGAGCAGTACTTC
TRBD1	TRBV30	.	TRBJ1-2	CAWSPRDRVYGYTF	TGTGCCTGGTCCCCCCGGGACAGGGTTTATGGCTACACCTTC
.	TRBV7-9	.	TRBJ1-1	CASSPTYGGVNTEAFF	TGTGCCAGCAGCCCTACGTACGGGGGTGTGAACACTGAAGCTTTCTTT
.	TRBV4-1	.	TRBJ2-7	CASSQETARSHEQYF	TGCGCCAGCAGCCAAGAAACAGCCAGGTCCCACGAGCAGTACTTC
.	TRBV7-6	.	TRBJ2-3	CASSPRHGTSTDTQYF	TGTGCCAGCAGCCCCCGACACGGGACGAGCACAGATACGCAGTATTTT
.	TRBV13	few	TRBJ1-6	CASTKEASPLHF	TGTGCCAGCACCAAGGAAGCTTCACCCCTCCACTTT
.	TRBV5-1	.	TRBJ2-1	CASSLVTEPGEQFF	TGCGCCAGCAGCTTGGTAACGGAGCCAGGTGAGCAGTTCTTC
.	TRBV7-2	.	TRBJ2-2	CASSFSGAGGELFF	TGTGCCAGCAGCTTCTCGGGGGCCGGCGGGGAGCTGTTTTTT
.	TRBV10-1	.	TRBJ1-1	CASSESGLQAFF	TGCGCCAGCAGTGAGTCAGGTTTACAAGCTTTCTTT
.	TRBV19	once	TRBJ2-7	CASSPFVAGRGYEQYF	TGTGCCAGTAGCCCCTTCGTGGCCGGACGGGGCTACGAGCAGTACTTC
.	TRBV7-6	.	TRBJ1-2	CASSLDGQGRGGYTF	TGTGCCAGCAGCTTAGATGGGCAGGGTAGAGGGGGCTACACCTTC
TRBD2	TRBV7-2	.	TRBJ2-7	CASSPSGTSAYEQYF	TGTGCCAGCAGCCCGAGCGGGACTAGCGCGTACGAGCAGTACTTC
.	TRBV6-6	.	TRBJ2-5	CASSYNARGPETQYF	TGTGCCAGCAGCTACAACGCCAGGGGACCGGAGACCCAGTACTTC
.	TRBV11-2	.	TRBJ1-1	CASSLGQTNTEAFF	TGTGCCAGCAGCTTAGGACAAACGAACACTGAAGCTTTCTTT
.	TRBV11-3	.	TRBJ2-5	CASSGQNQETQYF	TGTGCCAGCAGCGGACAGAACCAAGAGACCCAGTACTTC
.	TRBV19	.	TRBJ1-1	CASSLRVWTEAFF	TGTGCCAGTAGTTTGAGGGTGTGGACTGAAGCTTTCTTT
.	TRBV5-6	.	TRBJ1-1	CASSFRGTATEAFF	TGTGCCAGCAGTTTCAGGGGTACGGCCACTGAAGCTTTCTTT
.	TRBV6-1	.	TRBJ2-5	CASSEGGFQETQYF	TGTGCCAGCAGTGAAGGGGGGTTCCAAGAGACCCAGTACTTC
TRBD1	TRBV4-1	.	TRBJ2-5	CASSHIGQEETQYF	TGCGCCAGCAGCCACATTGGACAGGAGGAGACCCAGTACTTC
.	TRBV27	.	TRBJ1-2	CASAVSQVGYGYTF	TGTGCCAGCGCGGTTAGCCAGGTGGGCTATGGCTACACCTTC
.	TRBV11-3	.	TRBJ1-4	CASSRGQNNEKLFF	TGTGCCAGCAGCCGCGGGCAGAACAATGAAAAACTGTTTTTT
TRBD1	TRBV18	.	TRBJ1-5	CASSPQGTGGNQPQHF	TGTGCCAGCTCACCACAGGGGACAGGGGGCAATCAGCCCCAGCATTTT
.	TRBV7-6	.	TRBJ1-1	CASSPGGPEAFF	TGTGCCAGCAGCCCCGGGGGACCTGAAGCTTTCTTT
TRBD1	TRBV9	.	TRBJ1-6	CASSAGTGNSPLHF	TGTGCCAGCAGCGCCGGGACAGGGAATTCACCCCTCCACTTT
.	TRBV14	.	TRBJ1-4	CASSQLGGRNEKLFF	TGTGCCAGCAGCCAATTGGGAGGGAGGAATGAAAAACTGTTTTTT
.	TRBV13	.	TRBJ1-2	CASSSRGLWEGYTF	TGTGCCAGCAGCTCTAGGGGCCTGTGGGAGGGCTACACCTTC
.	TRBV30	.	TRBJ1-4	CAWREGSNEKLFF	TGTGCCTGGAGGGAGGGGAGTAATGAAAAACTGTTTTTT
.	TRBV29-1	.	TRBJ2-5	CSVEFGVQETQYF	TGCAGCGTTGAATTTGGGGTCCAAGAGACCCAGTACTTC
.	TRBV7-6	.	TRBJ2-1	CASSFTGTKDNEQFF	TGTGCCAGCAGCTTTACCGGGACAAAGGACAATGAGCAGTTCTTC
TRBD1	TRBV11-3	.	TRBJ1-1	CASSSLKGAVTEAFF	TGTGCCAGCAGCTCCCTAAAGGGGGCAGTCACTGAAGCTTTCTTT
.	TRBV7-9	once	TRBJ2-7	CASSSLTSLLEQYF	TGTGCCAGCAGCTCCTTGACTAGTCTCCTGGAGCAGTACTTC
.	TRBV6-1	.	TRBJ1-3	CASILVSGNTIYF	TGTGCCAGCATACTAGTCTCTGGAAACACCATATATTTT
TRBD1	TRBV27	.	TRBJ1-5	CASSLGTGDQPQHF	TGTGCCAGCAGTCTCGGGACAGGGGATCAGCCCCAGCATTTT
.	TRBV30	.	TRBJ1-1	CAWSLSVRNTEAFF	TGTGCCTGGAGTTTGAGCGTAAGGAACACTGAAGCTTTCTTT
TRBD2	TRBV19	.	TRBJ2-2	CASMPSGRTLAGELFF	TGTGCCAGTATGCCTAGCGGGAGGACCCTGGCCGGGGAGCTGTTTTTT
TRBD2	TRBV19	.	TRBJ2-3	CASSIGGFGAGITDTQYF	TGTGCCAGTAGTATAGGGGGTTTTGGAGCGGGAATCACAGATACGCAGTATTTT
.	TRBV2	.	TRBJ1-1	CASTPPSTENTEAFF	TGTGCCAGCACACCCCCGAGTACCGAGAACACTGAAGCTTTCTTT
.	TRBV11-2	.	TRBJ2-7	CASSGETVGEQYF	TGTGCCAGCAGCGGAGAGACAGTTGGCGAGCAGTACTTC
.	TRBV19	.	TRBJ2-2	CASSIEVLLPGELFF	TGTGCCAGTAGTATAGAAGTACTACTCCCCGGGGAGCTGTTTTTT
TRBD1	TRBV5-1	.	TRBJ2-7	CASSMGQGSHEQYF	TGCGCCAGCAGCATGGGACAGGGGTCCCACGAGCAGTACTTC
.	TRBV6-1	.	TRBJ1-2	CASTVRGPEYGYTF	TGTGCCAGCACCGTTCGGGGTCCGGAGTATGGCTACACCTTC
.	TRBV5-6	once	TRBJ2-3	CASSSTFAGADTQYF	TGTGCCAGCAGCTCAACATTCGCAGGGGCAGATACGCAGTATTTT
TRBD2	TRBV6-6	.	TRBJ2-1	CASSYSGGGTYNEQFF	TGTGCCAGCAGTTACTCGGGGGGGGGAACATACAATGAGCAGTTCTTC
.	TRBV19	.	TRBJ1-1	CASSMRGEGTEAFF	TGTGCCAGTAGTATGAGGGGGGAGGGCACTGAAGCTTTCTTT
TRBD2	TRBV11-3	.	TRBJ2-2	CASSFSGGKPGELFF	TGTGCCAGCAGCTTCTCGGGGGGAAAGCCCGGGGAGCTGTTTTTT
TRBD1	TRBV5-1	.	TRBJ2-3	CASSRTGGTDTQYF	TGCGCCAGCAGCCGGACAGGGGGCACAGATACGCAGTATTTT
.	TRBV18	.	TRBJ1-1	CASSPTGWNTEAFF	TGTGCCAGCTCACCAACAGGGTGGAACACTGAAGCTTTCTTT
TRBD2	TRBV27	.	TRBJ2-3	CASGLDEDTQYF	TGTGCCAGCGGACTAGATGAAGATACGCAGTATTTT
.	TRBV19	.	TRBJ2-3	CASSNSGAQVYF	TGTGCCAGTAGTAACTCCGGGGCCCAAGTGTATTTT
.	TRBV6-4	.	TRBJ2-5	CAPRSRVAEAQYF	TGTGCCCCCCGGTCGCGGGTCGCGGAAGCCCAGTACTTC
TRBD2	TRBV6-5	.	TRBJ2-3	CASNRLAGSTDTQYF	TGTGCCAGCAACCGACTAGCGGGGAGCACAGATACGCAGTATTTT
TRBD1	TRBV7-8	.	TRBJ2-7	CASGDADRVEQYF	TGTGCCAGCGGGGACGCGGACAGGGTCGAGCAGTACTTC